A single sample is the source of the 21 T cell receptor beta chains below, sequenced in a study of post-analysis software for immune sequencing data. Every TCR beta cDNA library bore unique molecular identifiers. TCRdb ran MiXCR on the PCR reads and lists one entry per CDR3 protein. The data show hundreds of thousands of distinct CDR3 sequences, approximately 59% seen once. Study-wide results and caveats: Controls had lower frequencies than patients of about 5 TRBV segments, which included TRBV5-6, TRBV5-1 and TRBV20-1.

Which antigens these TCRs recognize remains unknown. Sequenced material: blood. These receptors all come from a girl under 10 years old with multiple sclerosis.

The CDR3 loop is CASSTQGAPSNTEAFF. CDR3 sequence (DNA): TGTGCCAGCAGCACCCAGGGGGCCCCATCCAACACTGAAGCTTTCTTT. This chain uses TRBV7-2 with TRBJ1-1; 8 bases align to TRBD1. V lost 5 bases, J lost 2 bases, and 10 bases stayed unmatched. This CDR3 has 16 amino acids. Germline CDR1 reads SGHTA; CDR2 reads FQGNSA.

The rearrangement links TRBV15 to TRBJ1-5; a weak D match, TRBD1 (6 bases). V was clipped by 3 bases and J by 3 bases, with 12 bases between them. CDR1 is LNHNV and CDR2 is YYDKDF in the germline V gene (reference sequence). The CDR3 runs 15 residues. CDR3 DNA: TGTGCCACCAGCAGGACAGGACAGCTCAATCAGCCCCAGCATTTT. Its protein product is CATSRTGQLNQPQHF.

This clonotype was recorded a few times. V is TRBV5-5 and J is TRBJ1-1, with D uncertain. Germline V gene sequence: CDR1 SGHKS, CDR2 YYEKEE (reference sequence). The CDR3 contains 15 residues. The germline V and J ends were trimmed by 0 bases and 3 bases, with 12 bases remaining between them. CDR3 in amino acids: CASSLAVGPDTEAFF. The CDR3 bases are TGTGCCAGCAGCTTGGCCGTGGGTCCCGACACTGAAGCTTTCTTT.

This clonotype was observed a few times. V and J are TRBV6-6 and TRBJ2-2, with D possibly being TRBD1 (5 bases). This CDR3 spans 13 amino acids. V lost 6 bases and J 3 bases, leaving 8 bases between the germline ends. Germline CDR1 reads MNHNY; CDR2 reads SVGAGI (reference sequence). The CDR3 is CASRPQDTGELFF. The CDR3, as DNA: TGTGCCAGCAGACCACAGGACACCGGGGAGCTGTTTTTT.

This rearrangement joins TRBV6-2 or TRBV6-3 to TRBJ2-1; D gene uncertain. Germline CDR1 and CDR2: MNHEY and SVGEGT. Trimming cost V 2 bases and J 11 bases, with 7 bases left between them. The CDR3 covers 11 residues. Here the CDR3 DNA reads TGTGCCAGCAGTTACCCTAATAAGCAGTTCTTC. It is translated as CASSYPNKQFF.

The rearrangement uses TRBV15 and TRBJ2-1, with no clear D. The CDR3 contains 16 residues. The V end was cut by 1 base, the J end by 5 bases, with 15 bases between. Per germline, CDR1 LNHNV and CDR2 YYDKDF (reference sequence). The CDR3 loop is CATSRVFMGLDNEQFF. The CDR3 DNA follows: TGTGCCACCAGCAGAGTTTTTATGGGCCTGGACAATGAGCAGTTCTTC.

The sample holds a few counts of this clonotype. The V and J genes are TRBV28 and TRBJ1-1, with TRBD1 matching over 7 bases. The CDR3 loop spans 14 amino acids. The V and J ends lost 8 bases and 4 bases, in that order; junction bases with no gene match: 10. The germline V gene has CDR1 MDHEN and CDR2 SYDVKM. CDR3 loop: CASRVDRVPTEAFF. The DNA of the CDR3 is TGTGCCAGCCGTGTCGACAGGGTGCCCACTGAAGCTTTCTTT.

The chain carries TRBV11-2 and TRBJ2-3; 10 bases match TRBD2. Germline V lookup: CDR1 SGHAT, CDR2 FQNNGV. Losses at the gene ends were 4 bases for V and 14 bases for J; bases not matched to a gene: 18. This CDR3 has 16 residues. CDR3 region: CASSSRLAGEGLDMYF. In nucleotides, the CDR3 is TGTGCCAGCAGCTCCCGGCTAGCGGGGGAGGGACTCGATATGTATTTT.

A note on this clonotype: Compared with germline, one end of the junction differs, possibly owing to a read error. The V and J genes are TRBV5-1 and TRBJ2-7; 9 bases align to TRBD2. Per germline, CDR1 SGHRS and CDR2 YFSETQ. This CDR3 has 16 residues. The chain's CDR3 is CASSPTASGTSHEQYF. The CDR3 nucleotides are TGCGCCAGCAGCCCAACCGCTAGCGGGACCTCCCACGAGCAGTACTTC.

This chain connects TRBV20-1 to TRBJ2-5; 8 bases fit TRBD2. Germline V lookup: CDR1 DFQATT, CDR2 SNEGSKA (reference sequence). With V trimmed by 6 bases and J by 11 bases, 17 bases remained unmatched. The CDR3 has 14 residues. The DNA for the CDR3 is TGCAGTGCACAGCACGGTCCCCCGGGAGGGGAGCAGTACTTC. Translating gives CSAQHGPPGGEQYF.

The gene calls are TRBV2 and TRBJ2-5; the match to TRBD2 covers 9 bases. V shed 5 bases, J shed 11 bases, and the junction held 12 bases outside the gene matches. The CDR3 length is 14 residues. The germline V gene encodes CDR1 SNHLY and CDR2 FYNNEI. CDR3 nucleotide sequence: TGTGCCAGCAGTTTAATAGCGGGAGAGGGGGAGCAGTACTTC. This encodes CASSLIAGEGEQYF. The full variable domain, with the rest looked up from reference TRBV2 and TRBJ2-5, is EPEVTQTPSHQVTQMGQEVILRCVPISNHLYFYWYRQILGQKVEFLVSFYNNEISEKSEIFDDQFSVERPDGSNFTLKIRSTKLEDSAMYFCASSLIAGEGEQYFGPGTRLLVL.

This chain uses TRBV12-3 or TRBV12-4 with TRBJ2-5; maybe TRBD2 (5 bases). The CDR3 covers 16 residues. V lost 3 bases, J lost 1 base, and 15 bases lay in between. Here the CDR3 DNA reads TGTGCCAGCAGTTTTTTCGAGGGAACCGTCCAAGAGACCCAGTACTTC. Encoded protein: CASSFFEGTVQETQYF.

This chain's CDR3 is CASSYRGTGQGREKLFF. The CDR3 DNA follows: TGTGCCAGCAGCTATCGGGGCACGGGACAGGGGAGGGAAAAACTGTTTTTT. The chain carries TRBV7-2 and TRBJ1-4, with TRBD1 matching over 10 bases. The CDR3 is made up of 17 amino acids. V dropped 4 bases and J dropped 8; count of bases not matched to a gene: 13. Germline-derived CDR1 and CDR2 are SGHTA and FQGNSA.

V and J are TRBV4-2 and TRBJ2-7; TRBD1 is a possible D gene (5 bases). The CDR3 is 14 residues long. V was clipped by 1 base and J by 3 bases, with 10 bases between them. The germline CDR1 and CDR2 sequences are LGHNA and YNFKEQ. CDR3 amino acids: CASSQGATGYEQYF. CDR3 DNA sequence: TGTGCCAGCAGCCAAGGTGCCACAGGCTACGAGCAGTACTTC.

This clonotype was observed once. The rearrangement uses TRBV28 and TRBJ2-5, with TRBD1 as a possible D gene (6 bases). CDR1 is MDHEN, CDR2 SYDVKM, per germline. This CDR3 spans 13 amino acids. Trimming shortened V by 4 bases and J by 0 bases, and 6 bases separated the two germline ends. The CDR3 loop reads CASSWGHQETQYF. In DNA, the CDR3 is TGTGCCAGCAGTTGGGGGCACCAAGAGACCCAGTACTTC.

CDR3 nucleotides: TGCAGTGCTCACGGAGACAATGAGCAGTTCTTC. This translates into CSAHGDNEQFF. J is TRBJ2-1 and V is TRBV20-1; D not certain. Trimming removed 5 bases from V and 5 bases from J, with 7 bases in between. This CDR3 comprises 11 residues. Germline V gives CDR1 DFQATT, CDR2 SNEGSKA (reference sequence).

The V gene is TRBV11-2, the J gene TRBJ2-2, with no clear D. Germline CDR1 SGHAT, CDR2 FQNNGV. Trimming stripped 0 bases from V and 1 base from J, with 6 bases between. The CDR3 loop spans 15 amino acids. The CDR3 region is CASSLEGQNTGELFF. Written as DNA, the CDR3 is TGTGCCAGCAGCTTAGAGGGTCAGAACACCGGGGAGCTGTTTTTT.

The chain carries TRBV7-9 and TRBJ1-5, with 7 bases identical to TRBD1. Germline V CDR1 and CDR2: SEHNR, FQNEAQ (reference sequence). Losses at the gene ends were 5 bases for V and 2 bases for J; bases not matched to a gene: 9. The CDR3 consists of 16 residues. The DNA of the CDR3 is TGTGCCAGCAGCGGGACCACAGGGGCGGGCAATCAGCCCCAGCATTTT. It translates to CASSGTTGAGNQPQHF.

The chain links TRBV7-8 to TRBJ2-1; 16 nucleotides line up with TRBD2. The CDR3 totals 20 residues. Germline assignment: CDR1 SGHVS and CDR2 FQNEAQ. V trimming: 4 bases; J trimming: 4 bases; junction bases outside the gene matches: 13. Here the CDR3 reads CASSWGLAGGPLQDYNEQFF. Here the CDR3 DNA reads TGTGCCAGCAGCTGGGGACTAGCGGGAGGGCCGTTACAGGATTACAATGAGCAGTTCTTC.

The chain recombines TRBV12-3 or TRBV12-4 with TRBJ1-1; D is ambiguous. This CDR3 comprises 11 residues. V was pared by 6 bases and J by 9 bases, with 11 bases between. In DNA form, the CDR3 reads TGTGCCAGCAGGGAGGCAGGAAAAGCTTTCTTT. Its protein product is CASREAGKAFF.

This chain joins TRBV7-2 and TRBJ2-6, with D tentatively TRBD1 (6 bases). Germline V gene lookup returns CDR1 SGHTA and CDR2 FQGNSA. V lost 3 bases and J 8 bases, leaving 8 bases between the germline ends. The CDR3 totals 13 residues. The CDR3 reads CASSFGQTNVLTF. Written as DNA, the CDR3 is TGTGCCAGCAGCTTCGGACAGACCAACGTCCTGACTTTC. Complete variable domain (other parts from reference TRBV7-2 and TRBJ2-6): GAGVSQSPSNKVTEKGKDVELRCDPISGHTALYWYRQSLGQGLEFLIYFQGNSAPDKSGLPSDRFSAERTGGSVSTLTIQRTQQEDSAVYLCASSFGQTNVLTFGAGSRLTVL.